This T cell receptor beta chain is from a study of cytomegalovirus exposure and HLA in healthy donors. A multiplex PCR was run with 60 Vbeta primers and 13 Jbeta primers. Using immunoSEQ multiplex PCR, the repertoire was profiled, and TCRdb retains in-frame clones only, with some absent. This sample has some 150,000 clones; 77% occur once, and the top ten carry roughly 3.6%. The germline CDR1 and CDR2 sequences are MNHNS and SASEGT. V was clipped by 8 bases and J by 2 bases; unmatched bases: 4. This CDR3 region has 14 residues. The chain combines TRBV6-1 with TRBJ2-7, with 12 bases identical to TRBD2. The receptor comes from a man younger than 45 in good health and CMV-seropositive. Sample: PBMCs. CDR3 DNA: TGTGCCAGCCGTTGGACTAGCGGGACCTACGAGCAGTACTTC. It is translated as CASRWTSGTYEQYF.